The TCR beta chain described here comes from a study of blood T cell repertoires in COVID-19. Study background: The origin of the acute and convalescent COVID-19 samples was the United States, Italy and Spain.

Assay: immunoSEQ multiplex PCR; the TCRdb copy retains only in-frame clones and omits some. The sample holds approximately 190,000 clones, roughly four fifths seen once. The CDR3 totals 16 residues. The germline V gene has CDR1 LGHNA and CDR2 YNFKEQ. The V gene lost 1 base and the J gene lost 1 base, with 10 bases spanning the gap. The sample consisted of peripheral blood. The TCR was taken from a middle-aged woman with acute or convalescent COVID-19. The V and J genes are TRBV4-2 and TRBJ2-2, with a weak D call TRBD2 (5 bases). Here the CDR3 reads CASSQGDGRNTGELFF. As DNA, the CDR3 is TGTGCCAGCAGCCAAGGAGATGGGAGGAACACCGGGGAGCTGTTTTTT.